Listed here are 13 T cell receptor beta chains from one sample, sequenced in a study of cytomegalovirus exposure and HLA in healthy donors. It was with 60 Vbeta and 13 Jbeta primers that the PCR ran. Using immunoSEQ multiplex PCR, the repertoire was profiled, and TCRdb retains in-frame clones only, with some absent. Of more than 90,000 clones in the sample, 76% were seen once. Sequenced input: PBMCs. These receptors all come from a middle-aged man in good health and CMV-seropositive.

V gene TRBV18 combines with J gene TRBJ2-7, with 10 bases fitting TRBD2. The CDR3 sequence is 17 residues long. With V trimmed by 1 base and J by 3 bases, 9 bases remained unmatched. Germline V gives CDR1 KGHSH, CDR2 LQKENI. CDR3 sequence: CASSPLILLAGVYEQYF. In nucleotides, the CDR3 is TGTGCCAGCTCACCACTAATCCTTCTAGCGGGAGTCTACGAGCAGTACTTC. Full variable domain (outside the CDR3, taken from reference TRBV18 and TRBJ2-7): NAGVMQNPRHLVRRRGQEARLRCSPMKGHSHVYWYRQLPEEGLKFMVYLQKENIIDESGMPKERFSAEFPKEGPSILRIQQVVRGDSAAYFCASSPLILLAGVYEQYFGPGTRLTVT.

The rearrangement joins TRBV7-2 to TRBJ1-2; 9 positions match TRBD1. The CDR3 totals 13 residues. The germline CDR1 and CDR2 sequences are SGHTA and FQGNSA. Trimming removed 6 bases from V and 4 bases from J; junction bases left unmatched: 3. The CDR3: CASRQQGAYGYTF. The CDR3 DNA is TGTGCCAGCAGACAACAGGGGGCCTATGGCTACACCTTC.

The table lists this clone with a few counts. The chain combines TRBV5-1 with TRBJ2-1, with 14 bases lining up with TRBD2. Trimming removed 3 bases from V and 9 bases from J; junction bases left unmatched: 5. This CDR3 region has 15 residues. The germline CDR1 and CDR2 sequences are SGHRS and YFSETQ. The CDR3 loop is CASSSGLAGGIEQFF. The CDR3 nucleotides are TGCGCCAGCAGCTCCGGACTAGCGGGGGGAATTGAGCAGTTCTTC.

The chain uses TRBV11-3 and TRBJ1-1; D is uncertain. V was shortened by 2 bases and J by 3 bases, with 7 bases between the two germline ends. This CDR3 has 13 residues. Germline V gene sequence: CDR1 SGHNT, CDR2 YENEEA. This CDR3 is CASSLPFYTEAFF. The CDR3 coding sequence is TGTGCCAGCAGCTTACCTTTTTACACTGAAGCTTTCTTT.

The chain is built from TRBV14 and TRBJ1-5, with 7 nucleotides matching TRBD1. Germline CDR1 reads SGHDN; CDR2 reads FVKESK. The CDR3 loop spans 17 amino acids. J gave up 6 bases and V 0 bases, and 11 bases lay outside the gene matches. The CDR3 loop is CASSQDQGQWCCQPQHF. The CDR3 nucleotides are TGTGCCAGCAGCCAAGATCAGGGACAGTGGTGTTGTCAGCCCCAGCATTTT.

This clone was seen only once. The chain couples TRBV4-3 to TRBJ2-7, with TRBD1 matching 7 bases. V gave up 3 bases and J gave up 2 bases; unmatched junction bases: 10. The CDR3 loop spans 16 amino acids. Looked up from germline, CDR1 is LGHNA and CDR2 is YSLEER. The CDR3 nucleotides are TGCGCCAGCAGCCAGGGGGTAACAGGGGCAACCTACGAGCAGTACTTC. Translated, it gives CASSQGVTGATYEQYF.

The chain has TRBV2 and TRBJ1-4, with TRBD1 as a possible D gene (5 bases). V lost 4 bases to trimming and J lost 8 bases, with 11 bases between them. The germline V gene encodes CDR1 SNHLY and CDR2 FYNNEI. This CDR3 has 13 residues. CDR3 residues: CASSGERGEKLFF. The CDR3 nucleotides read TGTGCCAGCAGTGGAGAGCGGGGCGAAAAACTGTTTTTT.

The chain carries TRBV5-1 and TRBJ2-2; TRBD2 is a possible D gene (7 bases). This CDR3 contains 16 residues. Between the trimmed V and J ends, which lost 0 bases and 3 bases, there was a span of 12 bases. Germline CDR1 is SGHRS and CDR2 is YFSETQ. The DNA of the CDR3 is TGCGCCAGCAGCTTGGATCGGGGGGCCTACACCGGGGAGCTGTTTTTT. Translating it yields CASSLDRGAYTGELFF.

CDR3 region: CASSIVAGWRAKNIQYF. CDR3 in DNA: TGTGCCAGTAGTATAGTAGCGGGGTGGCGGGCCAAAAACATTCAGTACTTC. This rearrangement joins TRBV19 to TRBJ2-4; TRBD2 aligns across 8 bases. This CDR3 region has 17 residues. Germline assignment: CDR1 LNHDA and CDR2 SQIVND (reference sequence). Unmatched junction bases numbered 6, after V lost 1 base and J lost 1 base.

This rearrangement joins TRBV7-2 to TRBJ1-4, with D hard to call. Trimming removed 5 bases from V and 8 bases from J, with 12 bases in between. This CDR3 has 13 amino acids. Per germline, CDR1 SGHTA and CDR2 FQGNSA. In DNA, the CDR3 is TGTGCCAGCAGCATCTCCCGGGTGGAAAAACTGTTTTTT. Translated: CASSISRVEKLFF.

The chain has TRBV10-2 and TRBJ2-1, with TRBD2 identical over 8 bases. The V and J ends lost 5 bases and 10 bases, in that order; junction bases with no gene match: 7. The CDR3 length is 13 residues. The germline CDR1 and CDR2 sequences are WSHSY and SAAADI. In DNA, the CDR3 is TGCGCCAGCAGTTCCGCGGGAGGTCTCGAGCAGTTCTTC. It specifies CASSSAGGLEQFF.

The chain recombines TRBV7-2 with TRBJ2-7, with D possibly matching TRBD2 (6 bases). CDR3 length equals 14 residues. Trimming removed 3 bases from V and 1 base from J, with 10 bases in between. Germline CDR1 SGHTA, CDR2 FQGNSA. CDR3 amino acids: CASSFSAGSYEQYF. CDR3 sequence (DNA): TGTGCCAGCAGCTTTTCCGCGGGATCCTACGAGCAGTACTTC.

The rearrangement uses TRBV6-1 and TRBJ2-7; 7 positions agree with TRBD1. The CDR3 loop spans 15 amino acids. The V segment lost 4 bases and the J segment 2 bases; nucleotides outside the gene matches: 8. CDR1 and CDR2 from the germline V gene are MNHNS and SASEGT. The CDR3 nucleotides read TGTGCCAGCAGTGGCTCCGGGACAGTCCCCTACGAGCAGTACTTC. Protein: CASSGSGTVPYEQYF.